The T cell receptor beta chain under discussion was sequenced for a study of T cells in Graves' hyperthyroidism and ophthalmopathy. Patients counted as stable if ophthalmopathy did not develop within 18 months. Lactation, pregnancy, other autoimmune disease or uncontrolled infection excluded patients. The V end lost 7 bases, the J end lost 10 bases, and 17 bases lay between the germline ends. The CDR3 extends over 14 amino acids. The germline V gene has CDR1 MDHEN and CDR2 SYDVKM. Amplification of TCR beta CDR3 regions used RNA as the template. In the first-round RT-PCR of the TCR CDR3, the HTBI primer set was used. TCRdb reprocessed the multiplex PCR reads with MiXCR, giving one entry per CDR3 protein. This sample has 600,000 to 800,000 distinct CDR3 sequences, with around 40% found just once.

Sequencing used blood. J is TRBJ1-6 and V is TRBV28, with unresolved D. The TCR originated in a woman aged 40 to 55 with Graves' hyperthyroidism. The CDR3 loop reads CASISEGLGSPLHF. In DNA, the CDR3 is TGTGCCAGCATCTCAGAGGGATTAGGGTCACCCCTCCACTTT.